The 11 T cell receptor beta chains reported below all come from one sample, sequenced in a study of blood T cell repertoires in COVID-19. Here immunoSEQ multiplex PCR was the method, and the copy in TCRdb shows in-frame clones only, minus some. Of a few hundred thousand clones listed, about 85% are singletons. The sequenced sample was peripheral blood. These receptors were taken from a woman aged 45-65 years with COVID-19, enrolled during active disease.

This clone has only one observation. The chain has TRBV5-1 and TRBJ1-6; possible D gene TRBD1, 5 bases. The CDR3 totals 15 residues. Germline assignment: CDR1 SGHRS and CDR2 YFSETQ. Trimming stripped 8 bases from V and 5 bases from J, with 17 bases between. The CDR3 is CASRGTHTNNSPLHF. The CDR3 coding sequence is TGCGCCAGTCGGGGGACTCACACCAATAATTCACCCCTCCACTTT. Full variable domain (rest looked up from reference TRBV5-1 and TRBJ1-6): KAGVTQTPRYLIKTRGQQVTLSCSPISGHRSVSWYQQTPGQGLQFLFEYFSETQRNKGNFPGRFSGRQFSNSRSEMNVSTLELGDSALYLCASRGTHTNNSPLHFGNGTRLTVT.

The chain couples TRBV21-1 to TRBJ1-2. TRBV21-1 counts as a pseudogene. The CDR3 loop spans 12 amino acids. CDR3 nucleotide sequence: TGTGCCATACGGGTTCCCAGTCTTGGCTACACCTTC. Encoded protein: CAIRVPSLGYTF.

V is TRBV12-3 or TRBV12-4 and J is TRBJ2-2, with a possible D match to TRBD1 (5 bases). V was shortened by 5 bases and J by 7 bases, with 11 bases between the two germline ends. The CDR3 extends over 13 amino acids. The CDR3 coding sequence is TGTGCCAGCAGTCGCAGGGTGGGCGGGGAGCTGTTTTTT. Translation gives CASSRRVGGELFF.

This chain joins TRBV11-2 and TRBJ2-1; 8 bases map to TRBD2. This CDR3 is built from 15 residues. V lost 4 bases, J lost 4 bases, and 6 bases stayed unmatched. Germline assignment: CDR1 SGHAT and CDR2 FQNNGV. The CDR3 sequence is CASSSQRGPYNEQFF. CDR3 coding DNA: TGTGCCAGCAGCTCGCAGCGGGGGCCATACAATGAGCAGTTCTTC. Full variable domain (outside the CDR3, taken from reference TRBV11-2 and TRBJ2-1): EAGVAQSPRYKIIEKRQSVAFWCNPISGHATLYWYQQILGQGPKLLIQFQNNGVVDDSQLPKDRFSAERLKGVDSTLKIQPAKLEDSAVYLCASSSQRGPYNEQFFGPGTRLTVL.

V is TRBV13 and J is TRBJ2-7; weak D call: TRBD2 (7 bases). The germline CDR1 and CDR2 sequences are PRHDT and FYEKMQ (reference sequence). CDR3 length equals 15 residues. V shed 1 base and J shed 2 bases, with 12 bases lying between them. The CDR3 sequence is CASSLVGGPPYEQYF. Here the CDR3 DNA reads TGTGCCAGCAGCTTAGTCGGGGGGCCGCCCTACGAGCAGTACTTC. Full variable domain (outside the CDR3, taken from reference TRBV13 and TRBJ2-7): AAGVIQSPRHLIKEKRETATLKCYPIPRHDTVYWYQQGPGQDPQFLISFYEKMQSDKGSIPDRFSAQQFSDYHSELNMSSLELGDSALYFCASSLVGGPPYEQYFGPGTRLTVT.

The chain uses TRBV27 and TRBJ2-5; TRBD2 agrees at 13 bases. V lost 4 bases to trimming and J lost 1 base; unmatched junction nucleotides: 6. The germline CDR1 and CDR2 sequences are MNHEY and SMNVEV (reference sequence). This CDR3 contains 17 residues. The CDR3 is CASSSYTSGGGQETQYF. CDR3 nucleotides: TGTGCCAGCAGTTCCTATACTAGCGGGGGGGGCCAAGAGACCCAGTACTTC.

This chain connects TRBV12-5 to TRBJ2-2, with D tentatively TRBD1 (6 bases). This CDR3 region has 12 residues. V was shortened by 11 bases and J by 8 bases, with 15 bases between the two germline ends. From germline, CDR1 is LGHNT and CDR2 FRNRAP. CDR3: CALQGLLGELFF. In nucleotides, the CDR3 is TGTGCTCTGCAGGGGCTTCTAGGGGAGCTGTTTTTT. The full variable domain, its missing parts supplied by reference TRBV12-5 and TRBJ2-2, is DARVTQTPRHKVTEMGQEVTMRCQPILGHNTVFWYRQTMMQGLELLAYFRNRAPLDDSGMPKDRFSAEMPDATLATLKIQPSEPRDSAVYFCALQGLLGELFFGEGSRLTVL.

The rearrangement joins TRBV30 to TRBJ1-3, with D unresolved. V was clipped by 2 bases and J by 0 bases, with 11 bases between them. This CDR3 is built from 15 residues. Germline CDR1 GTSNPN, CDR2 SVGIG (reference sequence). The CDR3 protein is CAWSFGRSSGNTIYF. DNA for the CDR3: TGTGCCTGGAGTTTCGGTCGGTCCTCTGGAAACACCATATATTTT.

This clone appeared a few times. The sample carries other DNA sequences with the same CDR3. V is TRBV9 and J is TRBJ2-3; 13 positions match TRBD2. CDR3 length: 15 amino acids. The germline V gene encodes CDR1 SGDLS and CDR2 YYNGEE. V dropped 4 bases and J dropped 6; count of bases not matched to a gene: 5. The DNA for the CDR3 is TGTGCCAGCAGCTTACTAGCGGGGGGGCGGGATACGCAGTATTTT. This translates into CASSLLAGGRDTQYF.

CDR3 bases: TGTGCCAGCAGCCTCCGAGGGCAGGGGACCTATGGCTACACCTTC. This gives the protein CASSLRGQGTYGYTF. V is TRBV27 and J is TRBJ1-2; possibly TRBD1 for D (6 bases). V lost 6 bases and J 4 bases, leaving 18 bases between the germline ends. Germline V CDR1 and CDR2: MNHEY, SMNVEV (reference sequence). CDR3 size: 15 residues.

CDR3 loop: CASSQGHLTQETQYF. CDR3 in DNA: TGTGCCAGCAGCCAGGGACATCTAACGCAAGAGACCCAGTACTTC. The gene calls are TRBV5-5 and TRBJ2-5; weak D call: TRBD1 (6 bases). This CDR3 is built from 15 residues. The germline gives CDR1 SGHKS, CDR2 YYEKEE (reference sequence). The V and J ends lost 4 bases and 2 bases respectively, with 15 bases between them.